The clone carrying this T cell receptor (beta chain) showed up just a few times. Its antigen is still unknown. The PCR contained 60 Vbeta and 13 Jbeta primers. The assay was immunoSEQ multiplex PCR, and TCRdb's table has in-frame clones only and misses some. The profile covers 110,000 or so clones, with over 75% appearing a single time and 5% to 5.5% taken by the ten largest. These data come from a study of cytomegalovirus exposure and HLA in healthy donors. General study points: Analyzed later, most CMV-associated TCR beta chains appeared HLA-restricted. CMV antigen specificity was confirmed in vitro for a few CMV-associated chains. At a 0.05 false discovery rate, a later analysis found 18,000 or so TCR beta sequences to be associated with HLA alleles. In a later analysis, compared with equally common non-associated chains, HLA-associated beta chains were more expanded.

Sequenced sample: PBMCs. The clonotype originates from a young woman in good health and CMV-seropositive.

The CDR3 region has the DNA TGTGCCAGCCAGTCCGGCGGATTCAATGAAAAACTGTTTTTT. As protein: CASQSGGFNEKLFF. V usage is TRBV6-5 and J usage is TRBJ1-4; D ambiguous. CDR3 length: 14 amino acids. CDR1 MNHEY and CDR2 SVGAGI come from the germline V gene. With 8 bases removed from V and 5 bases from J, the gap between germline ends came to 15 bases.